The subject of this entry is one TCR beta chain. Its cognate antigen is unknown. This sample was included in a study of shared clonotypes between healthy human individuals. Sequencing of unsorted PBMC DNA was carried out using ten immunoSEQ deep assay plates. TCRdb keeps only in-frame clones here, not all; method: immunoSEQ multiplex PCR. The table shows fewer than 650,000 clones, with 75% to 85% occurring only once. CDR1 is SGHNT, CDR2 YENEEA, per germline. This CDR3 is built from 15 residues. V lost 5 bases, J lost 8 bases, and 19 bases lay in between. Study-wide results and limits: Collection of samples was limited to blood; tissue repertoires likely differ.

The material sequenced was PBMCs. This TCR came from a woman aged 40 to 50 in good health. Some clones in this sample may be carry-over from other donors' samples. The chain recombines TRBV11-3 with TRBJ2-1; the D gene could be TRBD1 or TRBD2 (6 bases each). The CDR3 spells CASSPRLGGSHEQFF. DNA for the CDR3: TGTGCCAGCAGCCCCCGCTTGGGGGGCAGTCATGAGCAGTTCTTC.